These 8 T cell receptor beta chains were all obtained from the same sample, sequenced in a study of OX40 agonist ivuxolimab in advanced cancers. Profiled with immunoSEQ multiplex PCR; TCRdb holds only in-frame clones, not every one. The sample holds approximately 81,000 clones, roughly nine tenths seen once. The source was CD4+ or CD8+ T cells sorted from blood, collected in a trial of the OX40 agonist ivuxolimab. These receptors originate from an adult with an advanced solid tumor such as melanoma, head and neck, liver or kidney cancer.

The chain has TRBV13 and TRBJ2-3, with 8 positions matching TRBD2. Germline loops: CDR1 PRHDT, CDR2 FYEKMQ (reference sequence). Trimming cost V 3 bases and J 1 base; bases outside gene matches: 3. This CDR3 has 15 residues. CDR3 residues: CASSFHGRGTDTQYF. As DNA, the CDR3 is TGTGCCAGCAGCTTTCACGGGAGGGGCACAGATACGCAGTATTTT.

The J gene is TRBJ1-2, the V gene TRBV5-1; D might be TRBD1 (6 bases). V was clipped by 4 bases and J by 4 bases, with 14 bases between them. This CDR3 spans 14 amino acids. Germline values: CDR1 SGHRS, CDR2 YFSETQ. CDR3 nucleotides: TGCGCCAGCAGCGACCGAGGGGGTAGCTATGGCTACACCTTC. Translated, it gives CASSDRGGSYGYTF.

This chain joins TRBV5-6 and TRBJ2-2; TRBD2 aligns across 10 bases. The germline V gene has CDR1 SGHDT and CDR2 YYEEEE. The CDR3 covers 14 residues. V shed 10 bases, J shed 1 base, and the junction held 4 bases outside the gene matches. The DNA of the CDR3 is TGTGCCGGAGGACTAGCGGAGAACACCGGGGAGCTGTTTTTT. This encodes CAGGLAENTGELFF.

The CDR3 here is CASSKQPSGGAETQYF. The CDR3, as DNA: TGTGCCAGCAGTAAACAGCCTAGCGGGGGGGCCGAGACCCAGTACTTC. The chain links TRBV2 to TRBJ2-5; 12 bases agree with TRBD2. The CDR3 length is 16 residues. J lost 5 bases, V lost 5 bases, and 9 bases had no gene match. Germline V CDR1 and CDR2: SNHLY, FYNNEI.

The gene calls are TRBV9 and TRBJ2-1; 8 nucleotides line up with TRBD2. Germline V gene lookup returns CDR1 SGDLS and CDR2 YYNGEE. This CDR3 has 16 residues. The V and J ends lost 0 bases and 7 bases, in that order; junction bases with no gene match: 9. This chain's CDR3 is CASSVGGLGDFNEQFF. The CDR3 DNA is TGTGCCAGCAGCGTAGGGGGACTAGGAGATTTTAATGAGCAGTTCTTC.

The CDR3 reads CASSPPGSYEQYF. The CDR3 DNA reads TGTGCCAGCTCACCACCAGGGTCCTACGAGCAGTACTTC. The chain is built from TRBV18 and TRBJ2-7; no definite D call. CDR1 KGHSH and CDR2 LQKENI come from the germline V gene. V dropped 0 bases and J dropped 1 base, with 4 bases sitting between them. This CDR3 spans 13 amino acids.

This chain joins TRBV7-3 and TRBJ2-1, with D maybe TRBD1 (7 bases). Germline CDR1 reads SGHTA; CDR2 reads FQGTGA. The CDR3 sequence is 16 residues long. V was shortened by 5 bases and J by 4 bases, with 18 bases between the two germline ends. The CDR3: CASSRTGAGTYNEQFF. CDR3 in DNA: TGTGCCAGCAGCCGAACAGGGGCGGGAACATACAATGAGCAGTTCTTC.

The V and J genes are TRBV7-2 and TRBJ2-5, with 7 bases that match TRBD2. CDR3 length: 15 amino acids. From germline, CDR1 is SGHTA and CDR2 FQGNSA. Trimming cost V 5 bases and J 5 bases; bases outside gene matches: 11. CDR3 DNA: TGTGCCAGCAGCCAAAACTACGGGGGGACGGAGACCCAGTACTTC. Its protein is CASSQNYGGTETQYF.